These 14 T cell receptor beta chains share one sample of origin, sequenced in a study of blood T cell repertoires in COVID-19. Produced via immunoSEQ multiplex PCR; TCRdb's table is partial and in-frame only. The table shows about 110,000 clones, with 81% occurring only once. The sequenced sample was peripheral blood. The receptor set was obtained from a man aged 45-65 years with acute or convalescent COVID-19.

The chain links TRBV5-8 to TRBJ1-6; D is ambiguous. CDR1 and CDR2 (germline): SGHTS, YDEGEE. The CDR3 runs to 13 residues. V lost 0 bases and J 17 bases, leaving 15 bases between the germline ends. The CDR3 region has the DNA TGTGCCAGCAGCTTGGCGGTTCACAGCAGATTCCACTTT. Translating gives CASSLAVHSRFHF.

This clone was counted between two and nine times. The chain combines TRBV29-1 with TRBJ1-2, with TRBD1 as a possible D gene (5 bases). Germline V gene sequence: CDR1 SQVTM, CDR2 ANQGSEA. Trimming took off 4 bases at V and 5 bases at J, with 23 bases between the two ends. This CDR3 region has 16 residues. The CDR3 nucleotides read TGCAGCGTTGTTCCTTCCCCGGGACTGGGAGTTTATGGCTACACCTTC. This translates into CSVVPSPGLGVYGYTF. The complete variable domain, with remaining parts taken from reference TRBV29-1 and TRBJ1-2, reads SAVISQKPSRDICQRGTSLTIQCQVDSQVTMMFWYRQQPGQSLTLIATANQGSEATYESGFVIDKFPISRPNLTFSTLTVSNMSPEDSSIYLCSVVPSPGLGVYGYTFGSGTRLTVV.

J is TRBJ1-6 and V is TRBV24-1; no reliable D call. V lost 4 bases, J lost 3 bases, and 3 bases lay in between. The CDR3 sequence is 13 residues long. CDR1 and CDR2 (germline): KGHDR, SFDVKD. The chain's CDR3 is CATSDRYNSPLHF. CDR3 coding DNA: TGTGCCACCAGTGACCGCTATAATTCACCCCTCCACTTT.

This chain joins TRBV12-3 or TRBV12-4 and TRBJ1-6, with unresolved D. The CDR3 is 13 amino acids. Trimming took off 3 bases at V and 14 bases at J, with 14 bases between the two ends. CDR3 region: CASSLRALVSLHF. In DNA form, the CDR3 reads TGTGCCAGCAGTTTGAGGGCCCTAGTGTCCCTCCACTTT.

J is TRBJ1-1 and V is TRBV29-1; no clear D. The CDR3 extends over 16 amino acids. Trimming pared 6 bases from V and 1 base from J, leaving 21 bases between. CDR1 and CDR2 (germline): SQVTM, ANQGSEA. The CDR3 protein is CSVGRGARVENTEAFF. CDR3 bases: TGCAGCGTCGGGCGGGGAGCCCGGGTCGAGAACACTGAAGCTTTCTTT.

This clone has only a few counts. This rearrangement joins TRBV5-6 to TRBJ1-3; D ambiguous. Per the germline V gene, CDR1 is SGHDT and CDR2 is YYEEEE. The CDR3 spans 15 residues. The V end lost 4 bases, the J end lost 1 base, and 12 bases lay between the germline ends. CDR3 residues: CASSPGWASGNTIYF. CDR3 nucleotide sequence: TGTGCCAGCAGCCCTGGGTGGGCGTCTGGAAACACCATATATTTT.

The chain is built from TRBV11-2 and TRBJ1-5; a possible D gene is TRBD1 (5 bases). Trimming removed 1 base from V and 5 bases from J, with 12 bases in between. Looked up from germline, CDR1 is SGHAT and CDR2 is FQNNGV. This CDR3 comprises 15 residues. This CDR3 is CASSLGTQEHQPQHF. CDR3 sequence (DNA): TGTGCCAGCAGCTTAGGGACACAGGAGCATCAGCCCCAGCATTTT.

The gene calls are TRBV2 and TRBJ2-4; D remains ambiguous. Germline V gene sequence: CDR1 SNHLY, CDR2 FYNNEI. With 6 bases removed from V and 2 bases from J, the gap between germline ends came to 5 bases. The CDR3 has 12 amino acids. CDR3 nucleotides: TGTGCCAGCAGCAGAACCAAAAACATTCAGTACTTC. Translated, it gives CASSRTKNIQYF.

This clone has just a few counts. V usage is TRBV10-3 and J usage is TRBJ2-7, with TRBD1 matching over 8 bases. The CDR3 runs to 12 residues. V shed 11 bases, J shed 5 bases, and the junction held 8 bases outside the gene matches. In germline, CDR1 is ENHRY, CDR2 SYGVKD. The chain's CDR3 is CAVQGDSNEQYV. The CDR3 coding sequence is TGTGCCGTACAGGGGGATTCCAACGAGCAGTACGTC.

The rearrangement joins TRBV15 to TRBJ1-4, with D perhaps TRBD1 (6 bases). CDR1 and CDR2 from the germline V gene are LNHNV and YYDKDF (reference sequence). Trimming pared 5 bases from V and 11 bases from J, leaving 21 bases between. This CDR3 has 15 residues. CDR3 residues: CATSLGRGGGEKLFF. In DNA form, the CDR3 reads TGTGCCACCAGCCTCGGAAGAGGGGGGGGAGAGAAACTGTTTTTT.

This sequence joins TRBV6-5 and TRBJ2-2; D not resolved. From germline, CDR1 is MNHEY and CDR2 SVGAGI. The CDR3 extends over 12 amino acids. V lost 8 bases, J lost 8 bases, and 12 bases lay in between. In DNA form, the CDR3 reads TGTGCCAGCGGGTGGAGAGGAGGGGAGCTGTTTTTT. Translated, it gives CASGWRGGELFF.

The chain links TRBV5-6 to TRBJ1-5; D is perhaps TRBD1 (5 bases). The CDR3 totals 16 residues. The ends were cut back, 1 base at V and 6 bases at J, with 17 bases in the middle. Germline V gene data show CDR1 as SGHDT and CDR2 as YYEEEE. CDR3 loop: CASSLMQGGAGQPQHF. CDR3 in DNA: TGTGCCAGCAGCTTGATGCAAGGAGGGGCGGGTCAGCCCCAGCATTTT.

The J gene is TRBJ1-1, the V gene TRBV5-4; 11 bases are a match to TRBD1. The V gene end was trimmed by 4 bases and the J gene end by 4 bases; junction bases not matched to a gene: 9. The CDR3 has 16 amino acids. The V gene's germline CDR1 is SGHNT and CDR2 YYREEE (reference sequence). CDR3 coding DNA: TGTGCCAGCAGCCCGGACAGGGGGCATGTCGGCACTGAAGCTTTCTTT. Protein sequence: CASSPDRGHVGTEAFF.

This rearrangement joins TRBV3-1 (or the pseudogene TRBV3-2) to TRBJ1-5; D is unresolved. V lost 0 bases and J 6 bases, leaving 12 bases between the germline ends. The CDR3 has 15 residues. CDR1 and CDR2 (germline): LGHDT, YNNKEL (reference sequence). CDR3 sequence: CASSQDISGSQPQHF. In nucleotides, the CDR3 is TGTGCCAGCAGCCAAGACATTTCGGGTTCTCAGCCCCAGCATTTT.